One and the same sample provided the 27 T cell receptor beta chains below, sequenced in a study of human T cells and chemical hapten exposure. Stated time point: patch test 1, 2 weeks after DPC sensitization. Documented treatment: therapeutic diphenylcyclopropenone sensitization with weekly scalp DPC. MiXCR, applied by TCRdb to the RACE reads, yields one record per CDR3 protein. The data hold about 360,000 distinct CDR3 sequences, with around 7% observed a single time. Source: whole blood, taken in connection with sensitization to the hapten diphenylcyclopropenone (DPC). The receptors derive from a woman aged 18-29 years with alopecia areata. Some clones in this sample may be carry-over from other donors' samples.

This clonotype was seen many times. The chain uses TRBV10-3 and TRBJ2-7; the D is unclear. V was clipped by 11 bases and J by 2 bases, with 19 bases between them. This CDR3 is built from 14 residues. Germline V gives CDR1 ENHRY, CDR2 SYGVKD. This CDR3 reads CASAIPSPAYEQYF. CDR3 coding DNA: TGTGCCTCAGCAATTCCCTCACCGGCCTACGAGCAGTACTTC.

There are many counts of this clonotype. This chain uses TRBV6-5 with TRBJ2-3; 7 bases are shared with TRBD2. The length of the CDR3 is 22 residues. The germline V gene encodes CDR1 MNHEY and CDR2 SVGAGI. V lost 3 bases, J lost 4 bases, and 28 bases stayed unmatched. CDR3 region: CASSYKPATWPQSGALADTQYF. The CDR3, as DNA: TGTGCCAGCAGTTATAAACCAGCAACCTGGCCACAAAGCGGGGCCCTCGCAGATACGCAGTATTTT.

There are a few counts of this clonotype. This rearrangement joins TRBV6-1 to TRBJ1-2; no definite D call. V was pared by 3 bases and J by 8 bases, with 7 bases between. This CDR3 has 11 amino acids. Germline V gives CDR1 MNHNS, CDR2 SASEGT. The CDR3 loop is CASSDLRGYTF. Here the CDR3 DNA reads TGTGCCAGCAGTGATCTGAGAGGCTACACCTTC.

This clonotype was detected many times. The V and J genes are TRBV4-2 and TRBJ2-2; no clear D. Germline assignment: CDR1 LGHNA and CDR2 YNFKEQ. Trimming shortened V by 0 bases and J by 1 base, and 0 bases separated the two germline ends. This CDR3 comprises 13 residues. This chain's CDR3 is CASSQENTGELFF. CDR3 coding DNA: TGTGCCAGCAGCCAAGAGAACACCGGGGAGCTGTTTTTT.

At least ten counts were recorded for this clonotype. The J gene is TRBJ2-2, the V gene TRBV6-2 or TRBV6-3, with TRBD2 matching 9 bases. This CDR3 is 17 amino acids long. The V and J ends lost 2 bases and 5 bases, in that order; junction bases with no gene match: 9. Looked up from germline, CDR1 is MNHEY and CDR2 is SVGEGT. The CDR3, as DNA: TGTGCCAGCAGTTACGTACCGGGACTAGCTCGTACCGGGGAGCTGTTTTTT. It translates to CASSYVPGLARTGELFF.

This clonotype occurred many times. The chain joins TRBV12-5 to TRBJ2-5; 8 nucleotides match TRBD2. J gave up 9 bases and V 5 bases, and 2 bases lay outside the gene matches. Germline assignment: CDR1 LGHNT and CDR2 FRNRAP. The CDR3 is made up of 11 amino acids. CDR3 residues: CASGRLAPQYF. The CDR3 coding sequence is TGTGCTAGTGGTCGACTAGCGCCCCAGTACTTC.

V usage is TRBV9 and J usage is TRBJ2-3; the D gene is possibly TRBD2 (6 bases). V gave up 1 base and J gave up 2 bases, with 17 bases separating them. Germline CDR1 is SGDLS and CDR2 is YYNGEE. The CDR3 runs 17 residues. DNA of the CDR3: TGTGCCAGCAGCGTACCTAGACTAGATCGTATCACAGATACGCAGTATTTT. Residues: CASSVPRLDRITDTQYF.

The sample holds a few counts of this clonotype. The rearrangement links TRBV27 to TRBJ1-6; 9 nucleotides match TRBD1. This CDR3 has 15 residues. The ends lost 5 bases at V and 9 bases at J; junction bases unmatched: 8. Germline CDR1 reads MNHEY; CDR2 reads SMNVEV (reference sequence). In DNA, the CDR3 is TGTGCCAGCAGTGAACAGGGGGCGGTGGGTTCACCCCTCCACTTT. This translates into CASSEQGAVGSPLHF.

This chain uses TRBV7-2 with TRBJ1-1; D is ambiguous. CDR1 and CDR2 from the germline V gene are SGHTA and FQGNSA. CDR3 size: 15 residues. V lost 3 bases and J 6 bases, leaving 17 bases between the germline ends. As DNA, the CDR3 is TGTGCCAGCAGCTTGAAGGTGGCTCGGTCGGCTGAAGCTTTCTTT. Its protein product is CASSLKVARSAEAFF.

The chain couples TRBV12-5 to TRBJ1-1; the match to TRBD1 covers 7 bases. Looked up from germline, CDR1 is LGHNT and CDR2 is FRNRAP. The CDR3 covers 13 residues. V lost 4 bases and J lost 1; bases outside the gene matches: 0. The CDR3 is CASGYRGNTEAFF. CDR3 coding DNA: TGTGCTAGTGGTTACAGGGGGAACACTGAAGCTTTCTTT.

There are a few counts of this clonotype. This rearrangement joins TRBV20-1 to TRBJ2-2; D gene ambiguous. This CDR3 contains 15 residues. Germline CDR1 reads DFQATT; CDR2 reads SNEGSKA (reference sequence). V was cut by 6 bases and J by 1 base, with 15 bases left in between. CDR3 sequence (DNA): TGCAGTGCCAAGAACATCGGGCGGAACACCGGGGAGCTGTTTTTT. Translating gives CSAKNIGRNTGELFF.

This clonotype was observed many times. V and J are TRBV18 and TRBJ1-1; D not certain. Germline V gene data show CDR1 as KGHSH and CDR2 as LQKENI. V was shortened by 3 bases and J by 7 bases, with 9 bases between the two germline ends. The CDR3 is 12 residues long. CDR3 region: CASSPGQNEAFF. The CDR3 bases are TGTGCCAGCTCACCCGGGCAAAATGAAGCTTTCTTT. The whole variable domain, filled in from reference TRBV18 and TRBJ1-1, reads NAGVMQNPRHLVRRRGQEARLRCSPMKGHSHVYWYRQLPEEGLKFMVYLQKENIIDESGMPKERFSAEFPKEGPSILRIQQVVRGDSAAYFCASSPGQNEAFFGQGTRLTVV.

The sample holds a few counts of this clonotype. J is TRBJ2-3 and V is TRBV5-5; 9 bases are shared with TRBD1. V lost 2 bases, J lost 6 bases, and 7 bases stayed unmatched. Germline V gene sequence: CDR1 SGHKS, CDR2 YYEKEE (reference sequence). The CDR3 runs 15 residues. CDR3 bases: TGTGCCAGCAGCTTCCGACAGGGGGGATCCGATACGCAGTATTTT. It codes for CASSFRQGGSDTQYF.

This clonotype was found a few times. This rearrangement joins TRBV20-1 to TRBJ1-1; D remains ambiguous. The CDR3 totals 15 residues. Germline assignment: CDR1 DFQATT and CDR2 SNEGSKA (reference sequence). Trimming cost V 0 bases and J 0 bases, with 11 bases left between them. CDR3 nucleotides: TGCAGTGCTAGAGAGGCGCCGGGCCTGAACACTGAAGCTTTCTTT. This encodes CSAREAPGLNTEAFF.

This clonotype was seen only a few times. The DNA for the CDR3 is TGTGCCAGCAGCTTTCAAAGATACAATGAGCAGTTCTTC. Protein sequence: CASSFQRYNEQFF. The chain has TRBV5-5 and TRBJ2-1; D not certain. There are 13 residues in the CDR3. Trimming cost V 2 bases and J 4 bases, with 7 bases left between them. In germline, CDR1 is SGHKS, CDR2 YYEKEE (reference sequence).

In this sample, this clonotype turned up many times. The chain carries TRBV20-1 and TRBJ2-3; 12 bases match TRBD2. V lost 2 bases to trimming and J lost 6 bases; unmatched junction nucleotides: 15. This CDR3 has 18 amino acids. Germline CDR1 is DFQATT and CDR2 is SNEGSKA (reference sequence). CDR3 residues: CSARPPLAGGEAADTQYF. In DNA, the CDR3 is TGCAGTGCTAGACCCCCGCTAGCGGGGGGGGAAGCGGCGGATACGCAGTATTTT.

This clonotype was seen at least ten times. The V and J genes are TRBV18 and TRBJ2-7; TRBD2 agrees at 13 bases. The germline CDR1 and CDR2 sequences are KGHSH and LQKENI. V shed 3 bases and J 1 base; nucleotides not matched to a gene: 12. CDR3 length: 19 residues. DNA for the CDR3: TGTGCCAGCTCACCTAGTCCCGGACTAGCGGGGGCCGGGTCCTACGAGCAGTACTTC. Translation gives CASSPSPGLAGAGSYEQYF.

V gene TRBV18 combines with J gene TRBJ1-3; 7 bases agree with TRBD1. Germline V gene lookup returns CDR1 KGHSH and CDR2 LQKENI. Trimming cost V 10 bases and J 0 bases; bases outside gene matches: 6. The CDR3 runs to 14 residues. CDR3: CATTTGASGNTIYF. CDR3 nucleotide sequence: TGTGCCACCACAACAGGGGCCTCTGGAAACACCATATATTTT.

This clonotype showed up just once. No conserved phenylalanine or tryptophan is present at the end of the CDR3, so a read error is the likely explanation. The gene calls are TRBV6-2 or TRBV6-3 and TRBJ2-4; possibly TRBD1 or TRBD2 for D (6 bases each). The CDR3 consists of 15 residues. Germline values: CDR1 MNHEY, CDR2 SVGEGT. Trimming shortened V by 6 bases and J by 3 bases, and 15 bases separated the two germline ends. CDR3 in DNA: TGTGCCAGCAGAGAAGAACAGGGAGGCAAAAACATTCAGTACATC. This translates into CASREEQGGKNIQYI.

This clonotype was observed a few times. The chain uses TRBV28 and TRBJ1-5; no clear D gene. CDR3 size: 14 residues. V was pared by 6 bases and J by 0 bases, with 9 bases between. CDR1 is MDHEN and CDR2 is SYDVKM in the germline V gene. This CDR3 reads CASRAAGSNQPQHF. In DNA, the CDR3 is TGTGCCAGCAGGGCAGCAGGTAGCAATCAGCCCCAGCATTTT.

This clonotype occurred many times. The chain's CDR3 is CASSQESSGGADTQYF. The CDR3 coding sequence is TGTGCCAGCAGCCAAGAATCTAGCGGGGGGGCAGATACGCAGTATTTT. The rearrangement links TRBV4-2 to TRBJ2-3; the match to TRBD2 covers 12 bases. This CDR3 is 16 amino acids long. V lost 0 bases to trimming and J lost 4 bases; unmatched junction nucleotides: 2. Germline V gene data show CDR1 as LGHNA and CDR2 as YNFKEQ.

The chain uses TRBV20-1 and TRBJ1-1; no firm D call. There are 13 residues in the CDR3. Germline V gene data show CDR1 as DFQATT and CDR2 as SNEGSKA (reference sequence). V was pared by 5 bases and J by 6 bases, with 16 bases between. The CDR3 sequence is CSAFLAWAAEAFF. CDR3 nucleotide sequence: TGCAGTGCTTTCTTGGCGTGGGCGGCTGAAGCTTTCTTT.

This clonotype was found many times. This rearrangement joins TRBV29-1 to TRBJ2-5; D unresolved. This CDR3 has 14 amino acids. V was trimmed by 7 bases and J by 5 bases, leaving 20 bases between them. Germline CDR1 SQVTM, CDR2 ANQGSEA. Here the CDR3 DNA reads TGCAGCGCTGACCCGAGAGGCGGCCCTGAGACCCAGTACTTC. Translation: CSADPRGGPETQYF.

The gene calls are TRBV5-1 and TRBJ1-1, with D maybe TRBD1 (6 bases). Germline V gene lookup returns CDR1 SGHRS and CDR2 YFSETQ. Trimming pared 10 bases from V and 0 bases from J, leaving 13 bases between. This CDR3 has 13 residues. DNA of the CDR3: TGCGCCTCCCAGGACAGAATGAACACTGAAGCTTTCTTT. Protein sequence: CASQDRMNTEAFF.

This clonotype came up a few times. The chain carries TRBV12-3 or TRBV12-4 and TRBJ2-1; the D call may be TRBD1 or TRBD2 (6 bases each). This CDR3 has 14 amino acids. The ends were cut back, 3 bases at V and 6 bases at J, with 12 bases in the middle. The DNA of the CDR3 is TGTGCCAGCAGTTTCGGGGGACACGCCAATGAGCAGTTCTTC. Amino acids: CASSFGGHANEQFF.

The table lists this clonotype with a few counts. This chain links TRBV15 with TRBJ1-2; no clear D gene. CDR1 is LNHNV and CDR2 is YYDKDF in the germline V gene (reference sequence). There are 13 residues in the CDR3. The V and J ends lost 0 bases and 8 bases respectively, with 10 bases between them. The CDR3 bases are TGTGCCACCAGCAGAGATCCCCTCCTAGGCTACACCTTC. It yields the protein CATSRDPLLGYTF. Using reference TRBV15 and TRBJ1-2 for the parts outside the CDR3, the full variable domain is DAMVIQNPRYQVTQFGKPVTLSCSQTLNHNVMYWYQQKSSQAPKLLFHYYDKDFNNEADTPDNFQSRRPNTSFCFLDIRSPGLGDTAMYLCATSRDPLLGYTFGSGTRLTVV.

This clonotype showed up many times. This chain's CDR3 is CASSLGGTVVDYEQYF. The CDR3 DNA follows: TGTGCCAGCAGCTTAGGCGGGACAGTTGTCGACTACGAGCAGTACTTC. The V gene is TRBV7-9, the J gene TRBJ2-7; weak D call: TRBD1 (7 bases). The CDR3 length is 16 residues. V lost 1 base and J 3 bases, leaving 16 bases between the germline ends. Germline V lookup: CDR1 SEHNR, CDR2 FQNEAQ (reference sequence).